The next 30 T cell receptor beta chains were all read from a single sample in a study of naive and memory T cell subsets. An equimolar mix of two oligonucleotides served as the beta constant-region primer for TRBC1 and TRBC2. One entry per CDR3 protein results from TCRdb running MiXCR on the UMI-ligation and nested PCR reads. The sample includes 120,000 to 150,000 distinct CDR3 sequences, about 18% of them seen just once. The sample was naive CD4+ T cells from blood. These receptors came from a human donor in good health.

This chain links TRBV5-6 with TRBJ2-5, with D tentatively TRBD1 (5 bases). V dropped 1 base and J dropped 2 bases, with 12 bases sitting between them. CDR3 length: 15 amino acids. CDR1 and CDR2 from the germline V gene are SGHDT and YYEEEE. This CDR3 is CASSLWGRLQETQYF. For the CDR3, the DNA is TGTGCCAGCAGCTTGTGGGGCCGATTACAAGAGACCCAGTACTTC.

Only a few counts were recorded for this clonotype. V and J are TRBV6-4 and TRBJ2-4; D may be TRBD2 (5 bases). Trimming cost V 4 bases and J 7 bases, with 11 bases left between them. The CDR3 runs 13 residues. Germline CDR1 MRHNA, CDR2 SNTAGT. The CDR3 loop reads CASSATGSNIQYF. The CDR3 DNA is TGTGCCAGCAGTGCTACGGGGTCGAACATTCAGTACTTC.

The rearrangement uses TRBV2 and TRBJ2-2, with D perhaps TRBD1 or TRBD2 (5 bases each). Germline CDR1 and CDR2: SNHLY and FYNNEI. This CDR3 comprises 15 residues. V lost 5 bases to trimming and J lost 3 bases, with 13 bases between them. CDR3 protein: CASSYPGTYTGELFF. The CDR3 DNA sequence: TGTGCCAGCAGTTATCCCGGGACGTACACCGGGGAGCTGTTTTTT.

The CDR3 loop is CAISGLAGGSGEQFF. CDR3 in DNA: TGTGCCATCAGCGGACTAGCGGGAGGGAGTGGTGAGCAGTTCTTC. The V and J genes are TRBV10-3 and TRBJ2-1; 15 nucleotides line up with TRBD2. This CDR3 has 15 residues. From germline, CDR1 is ENHRY and CDR2 SYGVKD. The junction had 6 bases not matched to a gene; V was cut back by 6 bases and J by 9 bases.

J is TRBJ2-5 and V is TRBV4-2; 9 nucleotides align to TRBD2. The germline V gene has CDR1 LGHNA and CDR2 YNFKEQ. V trimming: 1 base; J trimming: 1 base; junction bases outside the gene matches: 4. CDR3 length equals 16 residues. The CDR3: CASSQVPAGGQETQYF. In DNA form, the CDR3 reads TGTGCCAGCAGCCAAGTTCCAGCGGGAGGCCAAGAGACCCAGTACTTC.

This clonotype was seen only a few times. The rearrangement joins TRBV7-3 to TRBJ2-6, with D maybe TRBD2 (5 bases). The CDR3 runs to 20 residues. CDR1 is SGHTA and CDR2 is FQGTGA in the germline V gene. Trimming stripped 4 bases from V and 1 base from J, with 23 bases between. In DNA, the CDR3 is TGTGCCAGCAGCTGGCCCGGGAAAGGAAAAGTTACTTCTGGGGCCAACGTCCTGACTTTC. As protein: CASSWPGKGKVTSGANVLTF.

This clonotype was counted between two and nine times. One end of the junction varies from germline; a read error may be responsible. This chain connects TRBV6-1 to TRBJ2-5, with unresolved D. Germline V gives CDR1 MNHNS, CDR2 SASEGT. The CDR3 runs to 9 residues. The CDR3 coding sequence is TGTGCCAGCGGGCGCTCACCTTCCTTC. Translated, it gives CASGRSPSF.

This clonotype was found a few times. The rearrangement links TRBV10-3 to TRBJ2-3; 8 bases map to TRBD1. Per germline, CDR1 ENHRY and CDR2 SYGVKD. The CDR3 sequence is 12 residues long. The V gene end was trimmed by 10 bases and the J gene end by 8 bases; junction bases not matched to a gene: 8. The CDR3 DNA reads as TGTGCCACCCGTCCGACAGGGGCTACGCAGTATTTT. It translates to CATRPTGATQYF.

A few counts support this clonotype. The genes are TRBV29-1 and TRBJ1-2, with TRBD1 matching over 11 bases. Looked up from germline, CDR1 is SQVTM and CDR2 is ANQGSEA. The CDR3 covers 14 residues. With V trimmed by 1 base and J by 4 bases, 2 bases remained unmatched. The DNA of the CDR3 is TGCAGCGTTGAAGGGACAGGGGGCCCCTATGGCTACACCTTC. Translating gives CSVEGTGGPYGYTF. Complete variable domain (other parts from reference TRBV29-1 and TRBJ1-2): SAVISQKPSRDICQRGTSLTIQCQVDSQVTMMFWYRQQPGQSLTLIATANQGSEATYESGFVIDKFPISRPNLTFSTLTVSNMSPEDSSIYLCSVEGTGGPYGYTFGSGTRLTVV.

CDR3 residues: CSVAGGRGYEQYF. The CDR3 nucleotides are TGCAGCGTTGCGGGTGGCAGGGGGTACGAGCAGTACTTC. The genes are TRBV29-1 and TRBJ2-7; TRBD1 matches at 7 bases. The V gene's germline CDR1 is SQVTM and CDR2 ANQGSEA. This CDR3 region has 13 residues. With V trimmed by 4 bases and J by 4 bases, 7 bases remained unmatched.

This clonotype was seen many times. V gene TRBV6-6 combines with J gene TRBJ2-6; D gene uncertain. With 4 bases removed from V and 0 bases from J, the gap between germline ends came to 13 bases. CDR3 size: 17 residues. CDR1 and CDR2 (germline): MNHNY, SVGAGI (reference sequence). This CDR3 is CASSSAVGNSGANVLTF. CDR3 sequence (DNA): TGTGCCAGCAGTTCCGCAGTGGGGAACTCTGGGGCCAACGTCCTGACTTTC.

This chain links TRBV7-2 with TRBJ2-7, with D unresolved. The length of the CDR3 is 13 residues. Deletions cut 7 bases from V and 3 bases from J, with 13 bases between. The germline gives CDR1 SGHTA, CDR2 FQGNSA. CDR3 DNA: TGTGCCAGCAAAACCCGAAACAACTACGAGCAGTACTTC. This encodes CASKTRNNYEQYF.

This clonotype occurred many times. The V call is TRBV29-1, the J call TRBJ2-1, with 8 bases that match TRBD1. Trimming removed 6 bases from V and 6 bases from J; junction bases left unmatched: 4. The CDR3 spans 12 residues. Germline V gene sequence: CDR1 SQVTM, CDR2 ANQGSEA. The CDR3 nucleotides read TGCAGCGTCGGGACAGGTATCAATGAGCAGTTCTTC. Its protein product is CSVGTGINEQFF.

This clonotype was detected a few times. The rearrangement joins TRBV7-2 to TRBJ2-7; 7 bases align to TRBD1. Germline CDR1 is SGHTA and CDR2 is FQGNSA. Trimming removed 6 bases from V and 3 bases from J; junction bases left unmatched: 11. This CDR3 contains 15 residues. The CDR3 is CASSLQGSDFYEQYF. The CDR3 region has the DNA TGTGCCAGCAGTTTACAGGGGTCGGACTTCTACGAGCAGTACTTC.

This clonotype was seen a few times. J is TRBJ2-1 and V is TRBV7-6; 11 bases align to TRBD1. V was clipped by 5 bases and J by 7 bases; unmatched bases: 4. The germline CDR1 and CDR2 sequences are SGHVS and FNYEAQ. The CDR3 is 14 residues long. DNA of the CDR3: TGTGCCAGCAGCCCCGGACAGGGGGCGAATGAGCAGTTCTTC. Translated, it gives CASSPGQGANEQFF.

This clonotype was found a few times. The J gene is TRBJ1-2, the V gene TRBV7-9, with D unclear. Trimming removed 5 bases at V and 6 bases at J, with 10 bases between. Germline V gives CDR1 SEHNR, CDR2 FQNEAQ (reference sequence). This CDR3 spans 12 amino acids. The CDR3 DNA reads TGTGCCAGCAGCGATAACACGGATGGCTACACCTTC. It codes for CASSDNTDGYTF. The whole variable domain, filled in from reference TRBV7-9 and TRBJ1-2, reads DTGVSQNPRHKITKRGQNVTFRCDPISEHNRLYWYRQTLGQGPEFLTYFQNEAQLEKSRLLSDRFSAERPKGSFSTLEIQRTEQGDSAMYLCASSDNTDGYTFGSGTRLTVV.

This chain joins TRBV12-3 or TRBV12-4 and TRBJ2-2, with a weak D call TRBD1 (6 bases). V gave up 7 bases and J gave up 5 bases, with 11 bases separating them. This CDR3 spans 13 amino acids. DNA of the CDR3: TGTGCCAGCAAGGGGGTCTCTACCGGGGAGCTGTTTTTT. Amino acids: CASKGVSTGELFF.

This clonotype was detected only a few times. The chain recombines TRBV28 with TRBJ2-6; D possibly corresponds to TRBD1 (6 bases). This CDR3 is built from 15 residues. Germline lookup yields CDR1 MDHEN and CDR2 SYDVKM. V lost 6 bases, J lost 3 bases, and 12 bases lay in between. This CDR3 reads CASSFSGVGANVLTF. CDR3 DNA: TGTGCCAGCAGCTTTTCAGGGGTTGGGGCCAACGTCCTGACTTTC.

This clonotype was seen only a few times. The V call is TRBV27, the J call TRBJ1-2; D is unclear. The V end was cut by 4 bases, the J end by 0 bases, with 12 bases between. Germline values: CDR1 MNHEY, CDR2 SMNVEV (reference sequence). The CDR3 length is 15 residues. CDR3 nucleotide sequence: TGTGCCAGCAGTTCCTACCCGGGAGCTAACTATGGCTACACCTTC. Translation gives CASSSYPGANYGYTF.

The chain uses TRBV2 and TRBJ2-7, with D unclear. The CDR3 runs 11 residues. Germline CDR1 and CDR2: SNHLY and FYNNEI. The V end lost 8 bases, the J end lost 3 bases, and 8 bases lay between the germline ends. The CDR3 DNA reads as TGTGCCAGCGGAACTTTCTACGAGCAGTACTTC. Translation gives CASGTFYEQYF.

This chain links TRBV12-3 or TRBV12-4 with TRBJ2-3; possibly TRBD2 for D (6 bases). This CDR3 has 14 residues. The ends were cut back, 4 bases at V and 5 bases at J, with 13 bases in the middle. CDR3 protein: CASSSGVLLDTQYF. The CDR3 DNA reads as TGTGCCAGCAGTTCGGGAGTCTTGTTAGATACGCAGTATTTT.

CDR3 region: CASLITGGTDTQYF. As DNA, the CDR3 is TGCGCCAGCCTAATTACAGGGGGAACAGATACGCAGTATTTT. The genes are TRBV23-1 and TRBJ2-3, with 8 nucleotides matching TRBD1. TRBV23-1 is labeled an ORF, and its function is uncertain. The CDR3 extends over 14 amino acids. The ends lost 8 bases at V and 3 bases at J; junction bases unmatched: 7.

The chain combines TRBV24-1 with TRBJ2-7; D is tentatively TRBD1 or TRBD2 (5 bases each). This CDR3 comprises 17 residues. V lost 5 bases to trimming and J lost 1 base, with 20 bases between them. Germline assignment: CDR1 KGHDR and CDR2 SFDVKD. The CDR3 region has the DNA TGTGCCACCAGTGGGGGGACCGGCACCACGAGGTCCTACGAGCAGTACTTC. Encoded protein: CATSGGTGTTRSYEQYF.

This clonotype occurred a few times. The chain uses TRBV7-2 and TRBJ1-2; 7 bases align to TRBD1. The germline V gene has CDR1 SGHTA and CDR2 FQGNSA. The CDR3 runs 14 residues. The V gene end was trimmed by 5 bases and the J gene end by 7 bases; junction bases not matched to a gene: 10. The CDR3: CASSPQDRPSGYTF. CDR3 sequence (DNA): TGTGCCAGCAGCCCCCAGGACAGGCCCTCTGGCTACACCTTC.

This rearrangement joins TRBV7-3 to TRBJ2-2, with a weak D call TRBD1 (6 bases). This CDR3 contains 17 residues. Trimming removed 5 bases from V and 0 bases from J, with 16 bases in between. From germline, CDR1 is SGHTA and CDR2 FQGTGA. CDR3 region: CASSPLPGTTNTGELFF. In nucleotides, the CDR3 is TGTGCCAGCAGCCCCCTCCCGGGGACAACGAACACCGGGGAGCTGTTTTTT.

The table lists this clonotype with a few counts. The chain is built from TRBV10-2 and TRBJ1-5, with D hard to call. V was cut by 2 bases and J by 0 bases, with 5 bases left in between. There are 14 residues in the CDR3. Germline V gene data show CDR1 as WSHSY and CDR2 as SAAADI. CDR3 residues: CASSETDSNQPQHF. The CDR3 nucleotides read TGCGCCAGCAGTGAGACAGATAGCAATCAGCCCCAGCATTTT.

The chain uses TRBV5-4 and TRBJ2-1; 14 nucleotides line up with TRBD2. The trim removed 4 bases at V and 4 bases at J, leaving 4 bases unmatched. There are 16 residues in the CDR3. From germline, CDR1 is SGHNT and CDR2 YYREEE (reference sequence). The CDR3 DNA follows: TGTGCCAGCAGCCGTGGGACTAGCGGGAGATACAATGAGCAGTTCTTC. It specifies CASSRGTSGRYNEQFF.

This clonotype was seen more than once but under ten times. The chain carries TRBV7-9 and TRBJ1-2; maybe TRBD1 (6 bases). Germline V gene sequence: CDR1 SEHNR, CDR2 FQNEAQ (reference sequence). Trimming cost V 1 base and J 4 bases, with 10 bases left between them. The CDR3 has 14 residues. The CDR3 DNA sequence: TGTGCCAGCAGCTTAGGTGGACAGAGCTATGGCTACACCTTC. Protein sequence: CASSLGGQSYGYTF.

The rearrangement links TRBV27 to TRBJ2-3; 10 nucleotides line up with TRBD2. Germline V gene lookup returns CDR1 MNHEY and CDR2 SMNVEV (reference sequence). V gave up 8 bases and J gave up 4 bases; unmatched junction bases: 6. The CDR3 covers 14 residues. Here the CDR3 reads CASRYLAGADTQYF. The CDR3 coding sequence is TGTGCCAGCCGGTACCTAGCGGGAGCAGATACGCAGTATTTT.

This clonotype was seen a handful of times. The J gene is TRBJ2-7, the V gene TRBV4-1; 7 positions match TRBD1. V was clipped by 1 base and J by 3 bases; unmatched bases: 3. Looked up from germline, CDR1 is MGHRA and CDR2 is YSYEKL. CDR3 size: 14 residues. CDR3 nucleotide sequence: TGCGCCAGCAGCCAAGGAGGGGGCGGCTACGAGCAGTACTTC. Its translation: CASSQGGGGYEQYF.